Below are 17 T cell receptor beta chains sequenced from a single sample in a study of breast tumors, draining lymph nodes, adjacent tissues. TCRdb fed the multiplex PCR reads into MiXCR, producing one record per CDR3 protein. The data contain roughly 110,000 distinct CDR3 sequences, about 31% of them singletons. The lymph nodes were axillary draining lymph nodes from breast cancer patients. The sequenced sample consisted of axillary lymph node tissue. These receptors were taken from a female donor with breast cancer. Some clones in this sample may be carry-over from other donors' samples.

This clonotype was recorded only once. This sequence joins TRBV7-6 and TRBJ1-5, with D perhaps TRBD1 (6 bases). V was pared by 5 bases and J by 2 bases, with 19 bases between. The CDR3 runs to 17 residues. CDR1 is SGHVS, CDR2 FNYEAQ, per germline. CDR3 sequence (DNA): TGTGCCAGCAGCGCAGGGGCGAGGGGCAGTGGCAATCAGCCCCAGCATTTT. Translating it yields CASSAGARGSGNQPQHF.

This clonotype has ten or more counts. This chain connects TRBV6-5 to TRBJ2-7; 9 bases align to TRBD2. Trimming cost V 6 bases and J 4 bases; bases outside gene matches: 4. The CDR3 covers 13 residues. CDR1 is MNHEY, CDR2 SVGAGI, per germline. DNA for the CDR3: TGTGCCAGCAGCCCTAGCGGGGTTTACGAGCAGTACTTC. It specifies CASSPSGVYEQYF.

This clonotype was counted at least ten times. The chain carries TRBV7-8 and TRBJ2-4, with D unresolved. V gave up 2 bases and J gave up 7 bases, with 3 bases separating them. This CDR3 region has 11 residues. CDR1 and CDR2 from the germline V gene are SGHVS and FQNEAQ. This CDR3 is CASSLSNIQYF. The DNA for the CDR3 is TGTGCCAGCAGCTTATCTAACATTCAGTACTTC.

This clonotype was seen many times. V usage is TRBV7-9 and J usage is TRBJ2-7; TRBD1 aligns across 9 bases. Germline CDR1 SEHNR, CDR2 FQNEAQ (reference sequence). This CDR3 region has 16 residues. The trim removed 1 base at V and 3 bases at J, leaving 7 bases unmatched. The CDR3 loop reads CASSLVGQGFGYEQYF. The CDR3 DNA reads TGTGCCAGCAGCTTAGTAGGACAGGGGTTCGGCTACGAGCAGTACTTC.

In its sample, this clonotype was seen many times. The chain couples TRBV7-2 to TRBJ1-2; TRBD1 matches 7 bases. CDR3 size: 14 residues. The germline V gene encodes CDR1 SGHTA and CDR2 FQGNSA. The V segment lost 1 base and the J segment 4 bases; nucleotides outside the gene matches: 3. CDR3 DNA: TGTGCCAGCAGCTTAGGGGACAGAATCTATGGCTACACCTTC. Protein sequence: CASSLGDRIYGYTF.

The V gene is TRBV20-1, the J gene TRBJ2-7; no clear D. CDR1 is DFQATT and CDR2 is SNEGSKA in the germline V gene (reference sequence). The CDR3 is 11 amino acids. V dropped 6 bases and J dropped 9 bases, with 15 bases sitting between them. CDR3 coding DNA: TGCAGTGCACTGTCGTCCCGCGGGCAGTACTTC. It yields the protein CSALSSRGQYF.

About this clonotype itself: A much bigger clone sits one base away, suggesting this may be a read error. This chain joins TRBV27 and TRBJ1-2, with a possible D match to TRBD1 (6 bases). The CDR3 extends over 14 amino acids. Germline V gene data show CDR1 as MNHEY and CDR2 as SMNVEV (reference sequence). Trimming removed 0 bases from V and 7 bases from J, with 12 bases in between. Written as DNA, the CDR3 is TGTGCCAGCAGTTTATCGGGGGGGGCATCTGGCTACACCTTC. It codes for CASSLSGGASGYTF.

This clonotype has ten or more counts. The chain couples TRBV12-3 or TRBV12-4 to TRBJ2-1; D possibly corresponds to TRBD1 (6 bases). The CDR3 extends over 13 amino acids. The V end lost 7 bases, the J end lost 6 bases, and 13 bases lay between the germline ends. The CDR3 nucleotides are TGTGCCAGCAACCGGGACACCAGCAATGAGCAGTTCTTC. Translation: CASNRDTSNEQFF.

The table lists this clonotype with many counts. This rearrangement joins TRBV15 to TRBJ1-2; D is unclear. This CDR3 spans 14 amino acids. Germline loops: CDR1 LNHNV, CDR2 YYDKDF (reference sequence). Trimming removed 3 bases from V and 2 bases from J, with 10 bases in between. The CDR3 nucleotides read TGTGCCACCAGCAGCTCAGGACGGAACTATGGCTACACCTTC. Its protein product is CATSSSGRNYGYTF.

This clonotype was seen repeatedly, ten times or more. The chain uses TRBV28 and TRBJ2-3; the match to TRBD2 covers 7 bases. The trim removed 2 bases at V and 5 bases at J, leaving 4 bases unmatched. Germline V gives CDR1 MDHEN, CDR2 SYDVKM. CDR3 length: 14 residues. The CDR3 loop reads CASSLAGVIDTQYF. CDR3 DNA sequence: TGTGCCAGCAGTTTAGCGGGGGTGATAGATACGCAGTATTTT.

The table lists this clonotype with many counts. This chain links TRBV6-1 with TRBJ2-6, with 8 bases aligning to TRBD1. Losses at the gene ends were 6 bases for V and 1 base for J; bases not matched to a gene: 8. Germline loops: CDR1 MNHNS, CDR2 SASEGT. The CDR3 consists of 17 residues. Here the CDR3 DNA reads TGTGCCAGCAGCCCTGGACAGGGTCGGTCTGGGGCCAACGTCCTGACTTTC. As protein: CASSPGQGRSGANVLTF.

This clonotype was detected many times. V is TRBV7-8 and J is TRBJ1-1, with 9 nucleotides matching TRBD1. The ends lost 3 bases at V and 5 bases at J; junction bases unmatched: 10. The CDR3 totals 16 residues. Germline loops: CDR1 SGHVS, CDR2 FQNEAQ. Here the CDR3 reads CASSLGQGLGETEAFF. Here the CDR3 DNA reads TGTGCCAGCAGCTTGGGACAGGGCCTTGGAGAAACTGAAGCTTTCTTT.

This clonotype has only a few counts. In DNA, the CDR3 is TGTGCCACCGCCCGCGGGACGGGCTACACTGAAGCTTTCTTT. This gives the protein CATARGTGYTEAFF. The genes are TRBV24-1 and TRBJ1-1; D may be TRBD1 (5 bases). V lost 9 bases and J lost 3, with 16 bases in between. This CDR3 has 14 residues. Germline loops: CDR1 KGHDR, CDR2 SFDVKD.

V and J are TRBV10-3 and TRBJ1-1, with 7 bases that match TRBD1. CDR3 length: 14 residues. Unmatched junction bases numbered 8, after V lost 6 bases and J lost 4 bases. The germline CDR1 and CDR2 sequences are ENHRY and SYGVKD. In DNA, the CDR3 is TGTGCCATCAGCCTCCAGGGGGTGGGCACTGAAGCTTTCTTT. Amino acid sequence: CAISLQGVGTEAFF.

This clonotype was seen ten or more times. DNA of the CDR3: TGTGCCACTAGGTGGGGAGAGACCCAGTACTTC. Translated: CATRWGETQYF. The rearrangement uses TRBV3-1 and TRBJ2-5, with D uncertain. Trimming shortened V by 10 bases and J by 4 bases, and 10 bases separated the two germline ends. There are 11 residues in the CDR3. Germline V gives CDR1 LGHDT, CDR2 YNNKEL (reference sequence).

This clonotype was seen ten or more times. The V and J genes are TRBV11-2 and TRBJ2-5; 10 nucleotides align to TRBD1. After removal of 2 bases from V and 3 bases from J, the junction contained 3 bases not matched to a gene. Germline V gene data show CDR1 as SGHAT and CDR2 as FQNNGV. The CDR3 sequence is 15 residues long. The CDR3 sequence: CASSLSGTGEETQYF. The CDR3 DNA reads TGTGCCAGCAGCTTAAGCGGGACAGGGGAAGAGACCCAGTACTTC.

This clonotype was seen ten or more times. The J gene is TRBJ1-2, the V gene TRBV19, with TRBD1 identical over 9 bases. Unmatched junction bases numbered 6, after V lost 5 bases and J lost 5 bases. This CDR3 spans 14 amino acids. Germline-derived CDR1 and CDR2 are LNHDA and SQIVND (reference sequence). For the CDR3, the DNA is TGTGCCAGTAGTCGACAGGGGGAACCTTATGGCTACACCTTC. Translating it yields CASSRQGEPYGYTF.